The 17 T cell receptor beta chains listed next were all sequenced from one sample in a study of blood T cells in healthy people across ages. Alongside a J-beta primer mix, a sample-barcoded 5' primer served in a second PCR lasting about 6 to 11 cycles. A single record per CDR3 protein comes from TCRdb applying MiXCR to the 5' RACE reads. The sample yields 1.5 million to 2 million distinct CDR3 sequences, about 50% seen once. Source material: blood. Receptors were obtained from a woman in her 40s in good health.

Of note for this clonotype: A read error may explain this, as a much larger clone is one base away. The chain uses TRBV4-3 and TRBJ2-1; D is tentatively TRBD1 or TRBD2 (5 bases each). The CDR3 loop spans 15 amino acids. V was pared by 6 bases and J by 10 bases, with 22 bases between. Germline V gene sequence: CDR1 LGHNA, CDR2 YSLEER. The CDR3 sequence is CASRPTGTDSYEQFF. The CDR3 DNA sequence: TGCGCCAGCAGGCCGACCGGGACGGACTCCTACGAGCAGTTCTTC.

The chain joins TRBV6-2 or TRBV6-3 to TRBJ2-7; weak D call: TRBD1 (6 bases). Trimming left V 4 bases short and J 4 bases short, with 17 bases between. The CDR3 runs 15 residues. Germline V gene data show CDR1 as MNHEY and CDR2 as SVGEGT. Written as DNA, the CDR3 is TGTGCCAGCAGTTTCACCCCCGACAGGTGGTACGAGCAGTACTTC. Residues: CASSFTPDRWYEQYF.

In this sample, this clonotype turned up a few times. CDR3 sequence: CASSQTGLAQETQYF. The DNA of the CDR3 is TGCGCCAGCAGCCAGACTGGACTAGCCCAAGAGACCCAGTACTTC. The chain recombines TRBV4-3 with TRBJ2-5; TRBD2 aligns across 8 bases. The CDR3 is 15 residues long. Germline CDR1 and CDR2: LGHNA and YSLEER. Trimming cost V 3 bases and J 1 base; bases outside gene matches: 4.

This clonotype appeared once. The chain has TRBV3-1 and TRBJ2-5; D is perhaps TRBD2 (6 bases). This CDR3 has 16 residues. Germline V lookup: CDR1 LGHDT, CDR2 YNNKEL (reference sequence). V lost 3 bases, J lost 2 bases, and 16 bases lay in between. The CDR3: CASSQGVSSGQETQYF. CDR3 bases: TGTGCCAGCAGCCAGGGCGTGAGTAGCGGTCAAGAGACCCAGTACTTC.

In this sample, this clonotype turned up many times. CDR3 residues: CSAIAGSYNEQFF. The DNA for the CDR3 is TGCAGTGCTATAGCGGGGTCATACAATGAGCAGTTCTTC. The chain couples TRBV20-1 to TRBJ2-1; 8 nucleotides align to TRBD2. This CDR3 is 13 amino acids long. V lost 4 bases, J lost 4 bases, and 3 bases stayed unmatched. Germline V gives CDR1 DFQATT, CDR2 SNEGSKA (reference sequence).

V is TRBV7-9 and J is TRBJ2-5, with 9 bases fitting TRBD2. This CDR3 spans 15 amino acids. Germline V gene data show CDR1 as SEHNR and CDR2 as FQNEAQ (reference sequence). Unmatched junction bases numbered 10, after V lost 6 bases and J lost 5 bases. The CDR3 here is CASSPLAGRGETQYF. The DNA for the CDR3 is TGTGCCAGCAGTCCGCTAGCGGGGAGAGGGGAGACCCAGTACTTC.

The chain employs TRBV9 and TRBJ2-7, with 7 nucleotides matching TRBD1. The length of the CDR3 is 15 residues. Unmatched junction bases numbered 12, after V lost 2 bases and J lost 7 bases. Germline lookup yields CDR1 SGDLS and CDR2 YYNGEE. The CDR3 loop is CASSVDRASYNEQYF. The CDR3 nucleotides are TGTGCCAGCAGCGTTGACAGGGCTTCCTACAATGAGCAGTACTTC.

This clonotype showed up just a few times. The rearrangement joins TRBV12-3 or TRBV12-4 to TRBJ1-5; D may be TRBD1 (5 bases). V gave up 3 bases and J gave up 0 bases, with 9 bases separating them. This CDR3 region has 15 residues. The CDR3 here is CASSLSGDSNQPQHF. The CDR3 DNA is TGTGCCAGCAGTTTGTCGGGGGATAGCAATCAGCCCCAGCATTTT.

The V and J genes are TRBV12-3 or TRBV12-4 and TRBJ2-4; D is undetermined. V was shortened by 6 bases and J by 3 bases, with 15 bases between the two germline ends. The CDR3 is 15 residues long. This CDR3 is CASSPNPGRKNIQYF. The CDR3 region has the DNA TGTGCCAGCAGCCCTAATCCGGGCCGCAAAAACATTCAGTACTTC.

This rearrangement joins TRBV5-5 to TRBJ2-1; 10 bases agree with TRBD2. The closer fit of TRBJ2-7 to the DNA end suggests the J call may be wrong. The germline V gene encodes CDR1 SGHKS and CDR2 YYEKEE (reference sequence). This CDR3 is built from 15 residues. The CDR3 reads CASSRLAGNYNEQYF. CDR3 nucleotide sequence: TGTGCCAGCAGTCGACTAGCGGGTAACTACAATGAGCAGTACTTC.

This clonotype was seen ten or more times. The chain combines TRBV15 with TRBJ2-3; TRBD2 aligns across 12 bases. The CDR3 consists of 16 residues. Germline CDR1 reads LNHNV; CDR2 reads YYDKDF (reference sequence). J gave up 0 bases and V 5 bases, and 3 bases lay outside the gene matches. The CDR3 DNA reads as TGTGCCACCAGCGCAGGACTAGCGGGAAGCACAGATACGCAGTATTTT. Its protein product is CATSAGLAGSTDTQYF.

Concerning this clonotype itself: With a much larger clone just one base away, this may be a read error. This chain uses TRBV13 with TRBJ2-7; either TRBD1 or TRBD2 may supply D (5 bases each). V was pared by 3 bases and J by 2 bases, with 11 bases between. This CDR3 has 14 residues. In germline, CDR1 is PRHDT, CDR2 FYEKMQ (reference sequence). The CDR3 spells CASSFPEGTYEQYF. The DNA of the CDR3 is TGTGCCAGCAGCTTCCCCGAGGGGACCTACGAGCAGTACTTC.

The sample holds a few counts of this clonotype. This sequence joins TRBV13 and TRBJ2-1; TRBD2 might be the D (5 bases). CDR1 and CDR2 from the germline V gene are PRHDT and FYEKMQ (reference sequence). CDR3 length equals 18 residues. Trimming shortened V by 2 bases and J by 6 bases, and 23 bases separated the two germline ends. As DNA, the CDR3 is TGTGCCAGCAGCTTACAGCTCCCACTAGGCCCGCTGATCAATGAGCAGTTCTTC. Protein: CASSLQLPLGPLINEQFF. The full variable domain, its missing parts supplied by reference TRBV13 and TRBJ2-1, is AAGVIQSPRHLIKEKRETATLKCYPIPRHDTVYWYQQGPGQDPQFLISFYEKMQSDKGSIPDRFSAQQFSDYHSELNMSSLELGDSALYFCASSLQLPLGPLINEQFFGPGTRLTVL.

The chain is built from TRBV20-1 and TRBJ2-5; a weak D match, TRBD2 (6 bases). V lost 4 bases, J lost 2 bases, and 14 bases lay in between. The CDR3 covers 14 residues. The germline CDR1 and CDR2 sequences are DFQATT and SNEGSKA (reference sequence). This chain's CDR3 is CSANDGGIQETQYF. The DNA of the CDR3 is TGCAGTGCTAATGACGGAGGGATTCAAGAGACCCAGTACTTC.

The chain carries TRBV4-3 and TRBJ2-7; D possibly corresponds to TRBD2 (6 bases). This CDR3 is built from 13 residues. Germline CDR1 and CDR2: LGHNA and YSLEER. The V gene lost 2 bases and the J gene lost 6 bases, with 11 bases spanning the gap. The CDR3 region has the DNA TGCGCCAGCAGCCAAACTAGCCGGGGCGAGCAGTACTTC. Its translation is CASSQTSRGEQYF.

This clonotype came up once. This chain joins TRBV6-5 and TRBJ2-1, with D tentatively TRBD2 (6 bases). Trimming stripped 7 bases from V and 1 base from J, with 11 bases between. The germline V gene encodes CDR1 MNHEY and CDR2 SVGAGI. This CDR3 region has 14 residues. The CDR3 region is CASTRDLSYNEQFF. The CDR3, as DNA: TGTGCCAGCACCAGGGACTTATCCTACAATGAGCAGTTCTTC.

This clonotype has more than one count but fewer than ten. This chain's CDR3 is CAISEQTSSTDTQYF. The CDR3 region has the DNA TGTGCCATCAGTGAACAGACAAGCAGCACAGATACGCAGTATTTT. The chain employs TRBV10-3 and TRBJ2-3, with D unclear. Germline V gene data show CDR1 as ENHRY and CDR2 as SYGVKD. The CDR3 has 15 amino acids. V lost 3 bases and J 0 bases, leaving 10 bases between the germline ends.